A selection of T cell receptor beta chains follows, all from one sample in a study of CD8+ T cells in alopecia areata. Libraries were prepared by immunoSEQ multiplex PCR; TCRdb keeps only in-frame clonotypes and omits some of them. The table has roughly 150,000 clones, approximately 65% seen once. Sequencing was performed on CD8+ T cells sorted from blood. These receptor sequences come from a human donor in good health. The CDR3 runs from the conserved cysteine through the conserved F or W. The order of the fields is D gene, J gene, V gene, clone size, CDR3 protein, CDR3 DNA. The D gene is left open where the match is weak. A clone size is listed for some rows: how often the clone was seen (once, few, many), or a class if it is expanded.

D gene: NA; J gene: TRBJ2-1; V gene: TRBV5-4; clone size: NA; CDR3 protein: CASSFRHEQFF; CDR3 DNA: TGTGCCAGCAGCTTTCGTCATGAGCAGTTCTTC
D gene: NA; J gene: TRBJ2-7; V gene: TRBV29-1; clone size: NA; CDR3 protein: CSVEHPQGGEQYF; CDR3 DNA: TGCAGCGTTGAACACCCCCAGGGGGGCGAGCAGTACTTC
D gene: NA; J gene: TRBJ1-1; V gene: TRBV5-6; clone size: NA; CDR3 protein: CASSLRLEAFF; CDR3 DNA: TGTGCCAGCAGCTTGCGGCTTGAAGCTTTCTTT
D gene: NA; J gene: TRBJ2-5; V gene: TRBV9; clone size: few; CDR3 protein: CASSEGDGQETQYF; CDR3 DNA: TGTGCCAGCAGCGAGGGAGATGGGCAAGAGACCCAGTACTTC
D gene: NA; J gene: TRBJ2-1; V gene: TRBV28; clone size: NA; CDR3 protein: CASSLGGEQFF; CDR3 DNA: TGTGCCAGCAGTCTGGGGGGTGAGCAGTTCTTC
D gene: NA; J gene: TRBJ1-1; V gene: TRBV29-1; clone size: NA; CDR3 protein: CSVEGRGEAFF; CDR3 DNA: TGCAGCGTTGAGGGGCGGGGTGAAGCTTTCTTT
D gene: NA; J gene: TRBJ2-1; V gene: TRBV5-1; clone size: NA; CDR3 protein: CASSGGEVNEQFF; CDR3 DNA: TGCGCCAGCAGTGGTGGGGAGGTAAATGAGCAGTTCTTC
D gene: NA; J gene: TRBJ2-2; V gene: TRBV14; clone size: NA; CDR3 protein: CASSLKMTGELFF; CDR3 DNA: TGTGCCAGCAGCCTTAAGATGACCGGGGAGCTGTTTTTT
D gene: NA; J gene: TRBJ2-3; V gene: TRBV29-1; clone size: NA; CDR3 protein: CSAVPDLSTDTQYF; CDR3 DNA: TGCAGCGCTGTTCCGGACTTGAGCACAGATACGCAGTATTTT
D gene: NA; J gene: TRBJ1-2; V gene: TRBV5-1; clone size: NA; CDR3 protein: CASSLSPGYKDGYTF; CDR3 DNA: TGCGCCAGCAGCTTGTCGCCGGGTTACAAGGATGGCTACACCTTC
D gene: NA; J gene: TRBJ2-1; V gene: TRBV29-1; clone size: few; CDR3 protein: CSVEEGPYNEQFF; CDR3 DNA: TGCAGCGTTGAAGAGGGACCCTACAATGAGCAGTTCTTC
D gene: NA; J gene: TRBJ2-4; V gene: TRBV7-9; clone size: NA; CDR3 protein: CASSLPGGGIQYF; CDR3 DNA: TGTGCCAGCAGCTTGCCGGGCGGAGGTATTCAGTACTTC
D gene: NA; J gene: TRBJ2-7; V gene: TRBV5-1; clone size: NA; CDR3 protein: CASSLGVYEQYF; CDR3 DNA: TGCGCCAGCAGCTTGGGGGTCTACGAGCAGTACTTC
D gene: TRBD2; J gene: TRBJ2-7; V gene: TRBV27; clone size: NA; CDR3 protein: CASSLSLSSGGSYEQYF; CDR3 DNA: TGTGCCAGCAGTTTATCGCTGAGTAGCGGGGGCTCCTACGAGCAGTACTTC
D gene: TRBD1; J gene: TRBJ1-2; V gene: TRBV4-1; clone size: NA; CDR3 protein: CASSQKDRLYGYTF; CDR3 DNA: TGCGCCAGCAGCCAGAAGGACAGGCTCTATGGCTACACCTTC
D gene: TRBD2; J gene: TRBJ2-2; V gene: TRBV5-6; clone size: NA; CDR3 protein: CASSLEREKYTGELFF; CDR3 DNA: TGTGCCAGCAGCTTGGAGCGGGAGAAATACACCGGGGAGCTGTTTTTT
D gene: NA; J gene: TRBJ1-5; V gene: TRBV19; clone size: NA; CDR3 protein: CASSSNPSNQPQHF; CDR3 DNA: TGTGCCAGTAGTTCCAATCCGAGCAATCAGCCCCAGCATTTT
D gene: NA; J gene: TRBJ1-2; V gene: TRBV5-6; clone size: NA; CDR3 protein: CASSTRVNYGYTF; CDR3 DNA: TGTGCCAGCAGCACTCGGGTCAACTATGGCTACACCTTC
D gene: NA; J gene: TRBJ2-2; V gene: TRBV11-2; clone size: few; CDR3 protein: CASSLSVYTGELFF; CDR3 DNA: TGTGCCAGCAGCTTATCAGTTTACACCGGGGAGCTGTTTTTT
D gene: NA; J gene: TRBJ1-3; V gene: TRBV29-1; clone size: few; CDR3 protein: CSVEGRGRDVTGGNTIYF; CDR3 DNA: TGCAGCGTTGAAGGGAGGGGCAGGGACGTTACGGGTGGAAACACCATATATTTT
D gene: NA; J gene: TRBJ1-1; V gene: TRBV5-1; clone size: once; CDR3 protein: CASSLDTEAFF; CDR3 DNA: TGCGCCAGCAGCTTAGACACTGAAGCTTTCTTT
D gene: NA; J gene: TRBJ2-1; V gene: TRBV5-6; clone size: once; CDR3 protein: CASSSTRSRTSYNEQFF; CDR3 DNA: TGTGCCAGCAGCTCAACCCGATCGCGGACCTCCTACAATGAGCAGTTCTTC
D gene: NA; J gene: TRBJ2-1; V gene: TRBV29-1; clone size: NA; CDR3 protein: CSVTGTISYNEQFF; CDR3 DNA: TGCAGCGTTACCGGTACAATCTCCTACAATGAGCAGTTCTTC
D gene: TRBD1; J gene: TRBJ1-1; V gene: TRBV5-1; clone size: NA; CDR3 protein: CASKNRGGMDTEAFF; CDR3 DNA: TGCGCCAGCAAGAACAGGGGCGGTATGGACACTGAAGCTTTCTTT
D gene: NA; J gene: TRBJ2-2; V gene: TRBV14; clone size: few; CDR3 protein: CASSQEYGIGELFF; CDR3 DNA: TGTGCCAGCAGCCAAGAATATGGGATCGGGGAGCTGTTTTTT
D gene: TRBD1; J gene: TRBJ2-1; V gene: TRBV6-5; clone size: NA; CDR3 protein: CASSYSRRGLYNEQFF; CDR3 DNA: TGTGCCAGCAGTTACTCGAGAAGGGGGCTGTACAATGAGCAGTTCTTC
D gene: NA; J gene: TRBJ2-7; V gene: TRBV11-2; clone size: NA; CDR3 protein: CASSLRDPGDEQYF; CDR3 DNA: TGTGCCAGCAGCTTGCGGGACCCCGGTGACGAGCAGTACTTC
D gene: NA; J gene: TRBJ2-4; V gene: TRBV7-9; clone size: few; CDR3 protein: CASSSQGDAKNIQYF; CDR3 DNA: TGTGCCAGCAGCTCTCAAGGCGACGCCAAAAACATTCAGTACTTC
D gene: NA; J gene: TRBJ2-2; V gene: TRBV29-1; clone size: few; CDR3 protein: CSVREGGNTGELFF; CDR3 DNA: TGCAGCGTCCGCGAGGGAGGTAACACCGGGGAGCTGTTTTTT
D gene: NA; J gene: TRBJ2-7; V gene: TRBV7-2; clone size: NA; CDR3 protein: CASSHHYEQYF; CDR3 DNA: TGTGCCAGCAGCCACCACTACGAGCAGTACTTC
D gene: NA; J gene: TRBJ1-1; V gene: TRBV29-1; clone size: NA; CDR3 protein: CSVFTWDTEAFF; CDR3 DNA: TGCAGCGTCTTTACTTGGGACACTGAAGCTTTCTTT
D gene: TRBD2; J gene: TRBJ2-2; V gene: TRBV5-1; clone size: NA; CDR3 protein: CASSLFPSGFTNTGELFF; CDR3 DNA: TGCGCCAGCAGCTTGTTTCCTAGCGGGTTTACGAACACCGGGGAGCTGTTTTTT
D gene: NA; J gene: TRBJ2-5; V gene: TRBV5-1; clone size: NA; CDR3 protein: CASSEDRLGETQYF; CDR3 DNA: TGCGCCAGCAGCGAAGACAGGTTGGGGGAGACCCAGTACTTC